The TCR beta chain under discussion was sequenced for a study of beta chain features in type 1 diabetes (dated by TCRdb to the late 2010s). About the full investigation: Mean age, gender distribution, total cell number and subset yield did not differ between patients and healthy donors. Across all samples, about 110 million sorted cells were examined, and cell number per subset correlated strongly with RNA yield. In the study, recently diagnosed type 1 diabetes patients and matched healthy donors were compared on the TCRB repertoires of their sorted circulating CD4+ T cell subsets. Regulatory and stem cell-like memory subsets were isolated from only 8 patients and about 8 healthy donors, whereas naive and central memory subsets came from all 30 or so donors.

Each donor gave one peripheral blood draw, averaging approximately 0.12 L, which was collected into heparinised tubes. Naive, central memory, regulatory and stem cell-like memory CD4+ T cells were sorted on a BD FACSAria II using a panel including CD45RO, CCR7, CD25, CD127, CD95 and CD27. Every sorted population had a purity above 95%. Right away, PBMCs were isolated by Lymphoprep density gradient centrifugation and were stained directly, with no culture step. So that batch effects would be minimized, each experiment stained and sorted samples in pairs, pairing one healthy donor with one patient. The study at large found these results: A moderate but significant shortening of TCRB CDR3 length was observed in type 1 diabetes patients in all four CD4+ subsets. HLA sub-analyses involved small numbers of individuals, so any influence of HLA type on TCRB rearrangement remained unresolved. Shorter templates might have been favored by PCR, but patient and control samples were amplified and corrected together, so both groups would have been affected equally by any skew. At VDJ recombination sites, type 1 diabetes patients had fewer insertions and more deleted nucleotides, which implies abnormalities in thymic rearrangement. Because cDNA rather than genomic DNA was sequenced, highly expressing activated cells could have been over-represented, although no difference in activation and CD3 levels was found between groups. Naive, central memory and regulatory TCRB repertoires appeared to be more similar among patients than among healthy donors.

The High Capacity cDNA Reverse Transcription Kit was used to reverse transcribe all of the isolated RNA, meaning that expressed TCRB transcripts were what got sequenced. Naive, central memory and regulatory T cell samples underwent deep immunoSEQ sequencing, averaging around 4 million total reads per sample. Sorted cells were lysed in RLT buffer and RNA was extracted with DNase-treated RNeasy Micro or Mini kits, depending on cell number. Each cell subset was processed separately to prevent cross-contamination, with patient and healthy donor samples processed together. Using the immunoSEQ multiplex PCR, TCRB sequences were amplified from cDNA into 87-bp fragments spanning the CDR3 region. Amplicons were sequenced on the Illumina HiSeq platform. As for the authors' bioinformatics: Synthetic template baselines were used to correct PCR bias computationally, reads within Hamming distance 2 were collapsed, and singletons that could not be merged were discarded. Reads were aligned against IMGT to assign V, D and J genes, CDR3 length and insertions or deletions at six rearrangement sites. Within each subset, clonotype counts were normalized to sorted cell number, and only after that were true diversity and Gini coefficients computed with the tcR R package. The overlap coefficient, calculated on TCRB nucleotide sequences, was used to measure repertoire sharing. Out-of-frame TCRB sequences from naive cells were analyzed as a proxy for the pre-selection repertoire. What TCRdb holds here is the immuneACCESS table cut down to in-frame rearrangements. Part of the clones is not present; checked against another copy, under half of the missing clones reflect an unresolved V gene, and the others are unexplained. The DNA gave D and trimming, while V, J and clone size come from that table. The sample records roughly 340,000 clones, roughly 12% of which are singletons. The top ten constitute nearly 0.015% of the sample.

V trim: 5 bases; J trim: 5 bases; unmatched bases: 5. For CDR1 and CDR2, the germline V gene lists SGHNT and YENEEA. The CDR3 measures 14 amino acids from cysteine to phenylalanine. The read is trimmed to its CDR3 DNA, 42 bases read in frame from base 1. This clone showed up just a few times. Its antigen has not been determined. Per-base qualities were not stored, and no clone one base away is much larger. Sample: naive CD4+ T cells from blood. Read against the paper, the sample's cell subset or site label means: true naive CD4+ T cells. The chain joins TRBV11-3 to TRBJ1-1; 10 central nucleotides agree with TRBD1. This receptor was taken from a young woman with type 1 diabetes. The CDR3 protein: CASSPRTGGTEAFF. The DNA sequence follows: TGTGCCAGCAGCCCCCGGACAGGGGGGACTGAAGCTTTCTTT. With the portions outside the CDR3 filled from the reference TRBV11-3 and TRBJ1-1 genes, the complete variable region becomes EAGVVQSPRYKIIEKKQPVAFWCNPISGHNTLYWYLQNLGQGPELLIRYENEEAVDDSQLPKDRFSAERLKGVDSTLKIQPAELGDSAVYLCASSPRTGGTEAFFGQGTRLTVV.